The 13 T cell receptor beta chains below all came from one sample that was sequenced in a study of cytomegalovirus exposure and HLA in healthy donors. PCR was performed using 60 Vbeta and 13 Jbeta primers. Generated by immunoSEQ multiplex PCR, the TCRdb table keeps only in-frame clones and is missing some. This listing includes just under 90,000 clones. The sequenced sample was PBMCs. The receptors come from a girl aged 5-17 years in good health and CMV-seropositive.

This chain links TRBV20-1 with TRBJ2-1; TRBD2 matches at 7 bases. V was clipped by 6 bases and J by 7 bases; unmatched bases: 3. Germline V gives CDR1 DFQATT, CDR2 SNEGSKA (reference sequence). CDR3 length equals 11 residues. As DNA, the CDR3 is TGCAGTGCCGTACTAGCGAATGAGCAGTTCTTC. This gives the protein CSAVLANEQFF.

The rearrangement uses TRBV4-1 and TRBJ2-5; 10 bases map to TRBD1. The CDR3 has 16 amino acids. Germline V gives CDR1 MGHRA, CDR2 YSYEKL. V shed 2 bases, J shed 5 bases, and the junction held 8 bases outside the gene matches. The CDR3 DNA follows: TGCGCCAGCAGCCAACCGGACAGGGGGAATGATGAGACCCAGTACTTC. Translated, it gives CASSQPDRGNDETQYF.

The chain recombines TRBV25-1 with TRBJ2-7, with 8 nucleotides matching TRBD1. The CDR3 runs to 18 residues. V gave up 7 bases and J gave up 7 bases; unmatched junction bases: 24. Germline V gene sequence: CDR1 MGHDK, CDR2 SYGVNS. Here the CDR3 reads CASKQLVRGTGDSREQYV. In nucleotides, the CDR3 is TGTGCCAGCAAGCAATTGGTGCGCGGGACAGGAGACTCGAGGGAGCAGTACGTC.

V is TRBV7-2 and J is TRBJ2-5; maybe TRBD2 (5 bases). The germline V gene has CDR1 SGHTA and CDR2 FQGNSA. The CDR3 contains 15 residues. V gave up 2 bases and J gave up 3 bases, with 13 bases separating them. In DNA form, the CDR3 reads TGTGCCAGCAGCTTATGGCTAGCTGAAAAAGAGACCCAGTACTTC. Its protein is CASSLWLAEKETQYF.

J is TRBJ1-2 and V is TRBV7-6, with 8 nucleotides matching TRBD1. This CDR3 is 13 amino acids long. V lost 5 bases to trimming and J lost 6 bases; unmatched junction nucleotides: 5. Germline lookup yields CDR1 SGHVS and CDR2 FNYEAQ. CDR3 amino acids: CASSGRTGHGYTF. In nucleotides, the CDR3 is TGTGCCAGCAGCGGGCGGACAGGGCATGGCTACACCTTC. Full variable domain (remainder filled in from reference TRBV7-6 and TRBJ1-2): GAGVSQSPRYKVTKRGQDVALRCDPISGHVSLYWYRQALGQGPEFLTYFNYEAQQDKSGLPNDRFSAERPEGSISTLTIQRTEQRDSAMYRCASSGRTGHGYTFGSGTRLTVV.

The chain couples TRBV7-2 to TRBJ1-5; 9 nucleotides align to TRBD1. Trimming removed 1 base from V and 6 bases from J; junction bases left unmatched: 4. CDR1 and CDR2 (germline): SGHTA, FQGNSA. This CDR3 region has 15 residues. The CDR3 DNA reads as TGTGCCAGCAGCTTAGATACAGGGGGCGGTCAGCCCCAGCATTTT. Protein sequence: CASSLDTGGGQPQHF.

The chain employs TRBV11-1 and TRBJ1-1, with 9 bases matching TRBD1. Germline trimming cut 5 bases from V and 7 bases from J; bases unmatched to any gene: 8. The V gene's germline CDR1 is SGHAT and CDR2 FQDESV (reference sequence). This CDR3 has 14 residues. CDR3: CASSPGTGSLEAFF. The DNA of the CDR3 is TGTGCCAGCAGCCCAGGGACAGGGTCCCTTGAAGCTTTCTTT.

This rearrangement joins TRBV4-1 to TRBJ2-5, with D perhaps TRBD1 (6 bases). V shed 4 bases and J shed 7 bases, with 10 bases lying between them. Germline values: CDR1 MGHRA, CDR2 YSYEKL. The CDR3 totals 12 residues. CDR3 sequence: CASSPGVGTQYF. The CDR3 DNA is TGCGCCAGCAGCCCAGGGGTTGGGACCCAGTACTTC.

The chain combines TRBV4-3 with TRBJ1-2, with 7 bases fitting TRBD1. There are 16 residues in the CDR3. Losses at the gene ends were 0 bases for V and 4 bases for J; bases not matched to a gene: 8. Germline-derived CDR1 and CDR2 are LGHNA and YSLEER. CDR3 bases: TGCGCCAGCAGCCAAGATGGACAGGCCCCGATCTATGGCTACACCTTC. Translation gives CASSQDGQAPIYGYTF.

The V gene is TRBV5-1, the J gene TRBJ2-1; 10 bases are a match to TRBD2. V lost 0 bases to trimming and J lost 8 bases; unmatched junction nucleotides: 2. The CDR3 runs 14 residues. Germline V gives CDR1 SGHRS, CDR2 YFSETQ. The DNA for the CDR3 is TGCGCCAGCAGCTTGGGACTAGCGGGCGATGAGCAGTTCTTC. This codes for CASSLGLAGDEQFF.

A word on this clone: Additional DNA sequences in this sample encode the identical CDR3. The CDR3 reads CASSQVAANYGYTF. In DNA form, the CDR3 reads TGCGCCAGCAGCCAAGTGGCGGCCAACTATGGCTACACCTTC. This chain connects TRBV4-1 to TRBJ1-2; D call uncertain. CDR1 MGHRA and CDR2 YSYEKL come from the germline V gene. The CDR3 loop spans 14 amino acids. The germline V and J ends were trimmed by 1 base and 2 bases, with 8 bases remaining between them.

V is TRBV5-1 and J is TRBJ2-7, with D possibly TRBD1 on 6 matching bases. Germline CDR1 and CDR2: SGHRS and YFSETQ. The V end lost 4 bases, the J end lost 5 bases, and 19 bases lay between the germline ends. This CDR3 spans 15 amino acids. The DNA for the CDR3 is TGCGCCAGCAGCCAATTGGGTCCGCCAGGGGACGAGCAGTACGTC. Amino acid sequence: CASSQLGPPGDEQYV.

The chain is built from TRBV4-2 and TRBJ1-2; 7 positions agree with TRBD1. Germline assignment: CDR1 LGHNA and CDR2 YNFKEQ. V lost 1 base and J lost 4; bases outside the gene matches: 15. The CDR3 runs 18 residues. CDR3 bases: TGTGCCAGCAGCCAAGGTACAGGGGTCCCTGACAATGGCTATGGCTACACCTTC. Translated: CASSQGTGVPDNGYGYTF.